This TCR beta chain emerged from a study of T-cell reconstitution after alpha-beta-depleted transplantation in children. Broader study findings: Expanded graft clones numbering several hundred reportedly gave rise to alpha-beta T cells about two months after transplant.

CDR3 length: 17 amino acids. J gave up 1 base and V 4 bases, and 5 bases lay outside the gene matches. Germline V gives CDR1 MGHRA, CDR2 YSYEKL. A library of TCRbeta sequences, prepared with unique molecular identifiers, was generated. TCRdb reprocessed the PCR reads with MiXCR, giving one entry per CDR3 protein. The sample yields around 16,000 distinct CDR3 sequences, about 7.7% seen once. Turning to this clonotype: Antigen specificity is unknown.

V is TRBV4-1 and J is TRBJ2-5, with 14 bases lining up with TRBD2. The TCR comes from a boy less than two years old who had a stem cell transplant for Wiskott-Aldrich syndrome, so the T cells may come from the graft donor. Sequences were derived from PBMCs, mostly from graft donor cells, sampled 60 days after TCRalphabeta/CD19-depleted stem cell transplant. The CDR3 region has the DNA TGCGCCAGCAGCCCGGGACTAGCGGGAGATCCCCAAGAGACCCAGTACTTC. Its protein product is CASSPGLAGDPQETQYF.